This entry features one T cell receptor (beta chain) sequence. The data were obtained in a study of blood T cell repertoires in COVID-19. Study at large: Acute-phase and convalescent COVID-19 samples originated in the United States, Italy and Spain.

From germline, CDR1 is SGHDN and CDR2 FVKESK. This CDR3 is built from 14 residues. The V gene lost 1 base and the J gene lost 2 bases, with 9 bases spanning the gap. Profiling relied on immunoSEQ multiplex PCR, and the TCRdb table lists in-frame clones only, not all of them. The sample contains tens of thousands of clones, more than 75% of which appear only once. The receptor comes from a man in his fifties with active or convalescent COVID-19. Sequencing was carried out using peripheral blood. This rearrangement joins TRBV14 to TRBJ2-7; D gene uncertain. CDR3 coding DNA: TGTGCCAGCAGCCAAGTTATTGGCCCCTACGAGCAGTACTTC. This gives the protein CASSQVIGPYEQYF.